This passage covers 7 T cell receptor beta chains from one sample sequenced in a study of T cell responses to AZD1222 COVID-19 vaccine. TCRdb's table, derived via immunoSEQ multiplex PCR, lists solely in-frame clones and lacks some. The table lists 150,000 or so clones, around 89% of them singletons. Sequencing used peripheral blood, obtained on day 0 of AZD1222 vaccination. The receptor set was obtained from an adult in good health.

A single count supports this clone. In nucleotides, the CDR3 is TGTGCCGGGGCGGGACAGAACACAGATACGCAGTATTTT. Translated: CAGAGQNTDTQYF. V gene TRBV2 combines with J gene TRBJ2-3, with D perhaps matching TRBD1 (7 bases). This CDR3 is built from 13 residues. V lost 11 bases and J lost 2, with 14 bases in between. Germline V gene sequence: CDR1 SNHLY, CDR2 FYNNEI.

This chain uses TRBV11-2 with TRBJ2-7; 9 nucleotides agree with TRBD1. CDR3 length: 12 residues. V dropped 4 bases and J dropped 7; count of bases not matched to a gene: 2. Germline loops: CDR1 SGHAT, CDR2 FQNNGV. The CDR3, as DNA: TGTGCCAGCAGCTCCGGACAGGGGGAGCAGTACTTC. Translating gives CASSSGQGEQYF. Together with reference TRBV11-2 and TRBJ2-7, the CDR3 gives the full variable domain: EAGVAQSPRYKIIEKRQSVAFWCNPISGHATLYWYQQILGQGPKLLIQFQNNGVVDDSQLPKDRFSAERLKGVDSTLKIQPAKLEDSAVYLCASSSGQGEQYFGPGTRLTVT.

This chain uses TRBV6-2 or TRBV6-3 with TRBJ2-3; no clear D. This CDR3 contains 12 residues. The V gene lost 2 bases and the J gene lost 2 bases, with 2 bases spanning the gap. CDR1 and CDR2 from the germline V gene are MNHEY and SVGEGT. CDR3 nucleotides: TGTGCCAGCAGTTACCCCACAGATACGCAGTATTTT. This codes for CASSYPTDTQYF.

The chain links TRBV3-1 (or the pseudogene TRBV3-2) to TRBJ1-6; 8 nucleotides line up with TRBD1. V dropped 4 bases and J dropped 8; count of bases not matched to a gene: 7. This CDR3 spans 15 amino acids. Germline-derived CDR1 and CDR2 are LGHDT and YNNKEL (reference sequence). DNA of the CDR3: TGTGCCAGCAGCCGTATCGGGACAGGCGATTCACCCCTCCACTTT. Its translation is CASSRIGTGDSPLHF.

The genes are TRBV2 and TRBJ2-5; D may be TRBD2 (7 bases). The V end was cut by 8 bases, the J end by 2 bases, with 12 bases between. This CDR3 contains 13 residues. Germline values: CDR1 SNHLY, CDR2 FYNNEI. In DNA, the CDR3 is TGTGCCAGCGGGGGGGACACGCAAGAGACCCAGTACTTC. Amino acids: CASGGDTQETQYF.

This clone was seen only a few times. The genes are TRBV28 and TRBJ2-7, with D uncertain. The CDR3 sequence is 12 residues long. Germline V gives CDR1 MDHEN, CDR2 SYDVKM. V dropped 7 bases and J dropped 4 bases, with 11 bases sitting between them. The CDR3 sequence: CASTRVGYEQYF. For the CDR3, the DNA is TGTGCCAGCACTCGCGTCGGTTACGAGCAGTACTTC.

The chain has TRBV28 and TRBJ2-7, with D perhaps matching TRBD2 (5 bases). Germline CDR1 reads MDHEN; CDR2 reads SYDVKM. The CDR3 has 12 amino acids. Trimming removed 7 bases from V and 2 bases from J, with 9 bases in between. CDR3 sequence: CASKADTYEQYF. The DNA of the CDR3 is TGTGCCAGCAAAGCGGATACCTACGAGCAGTACTTC.